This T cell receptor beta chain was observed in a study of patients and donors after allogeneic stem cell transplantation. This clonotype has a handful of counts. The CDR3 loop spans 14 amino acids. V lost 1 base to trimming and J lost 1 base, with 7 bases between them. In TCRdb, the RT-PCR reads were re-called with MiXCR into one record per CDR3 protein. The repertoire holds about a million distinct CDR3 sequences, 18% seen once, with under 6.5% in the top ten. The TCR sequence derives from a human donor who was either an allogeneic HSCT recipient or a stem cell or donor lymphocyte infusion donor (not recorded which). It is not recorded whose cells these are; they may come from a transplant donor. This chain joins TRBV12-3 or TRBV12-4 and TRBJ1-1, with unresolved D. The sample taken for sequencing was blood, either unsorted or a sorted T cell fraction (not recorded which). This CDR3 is CASSLGAPNTEAFF. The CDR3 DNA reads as TGTGCCAGCAGTTTAGGGGCCCCGAACACTGAAGCTTTCTTT.